A single sample is the source of the 5 T cell receptor beta chains below, sequenced in a study of cytomegalovirus exposure and HLA in healthy donors. The data were produced by immunoSEQ multiplex PCR, yet TCRdb's version contains in-frame clones alone and is incomplete. The sample shows approximately 220,000 clones, about 89% of them seen only once. The sequenced sample consisted of PBMCs. These receptors all come from a woman between 18 and 30 years old in good health and CMV-seronegative.

The genes are TRBV10-3 and TRBJ1-1, with D possibly TRBD1 on 6 matching bases. The V end was cut by 6 bases, the J end by 2 bases, with 16 bases between. The CDR3 spans 15 residues. CDR1 ENHRY and CDR2 SYGVKD come from the germline V gene. CDR3 nucleotides: TGTGCCATCAGAAATACAGGGTCTAGAAACACTGAAGCTTTCTTT. Amino acid sequence: CAIRNTGSRNTEAFF.

The chain joins TRBV6-6 to TRBJ1-1; 10 bases are a match to TRBD1. Per germline, CDR1 MNHNY and CDR2 SVGAGI (reference sequence). The CDR3 is 16 amino acids. V was pared by 8 bases and J by 7 bases, with 16 bases of the junction left unmatched. The CDR3 region is CASAEGTGVPFVEAFF. CDR3 nucleotides: TGTGCCAGCGCTGAGGGGACAGGGGTCCCATTTGTTGAAGCTTTCTTT.

This chain uses TRBV5-1 with TRBJ2-2, with D perhaps TRBD1 (6 bases). With 4 bases removed from V and 2 bases from J, the gap between germline ends came to 15 bases. Germline CDR1 is SGHRS and CDR2 is YFSETQ. The CDR3 loop spans 16 amino acids. CDR3 nucleotides: TGCGCCAGCAGCCTATACCGGGACATAAACACCGGGGAGCTGTTTTTT. It encodes CASSLYRDINTGELFF.

CDR3 sequence (DNA): TGTGCCAGCTCACCGGGACTAGCGGGAAGCAATGAGCAGTTCTTC. Protein product: CASSPGLAGSNEQFF. The chain links TRBV18 to TRBJ2-1; 13 nucleotides agree with TRBD2. This CDR3 contains 15 residues. The V gene's germline CDR1 is KGHSH and CDR2 LQKENI. Germline trimming cut 3 bases from V and 6 bases from J; bases unmatched to any gene: 2.

The gene calls are TRBV28 and TRBJ2-1; perhaps TRBD2 as D (6 bases). Germline CDR1 and CDR2: MDHEN and SYDVKM. The V end was cut by 6 bases, the J end by 8 bases, with 17 bases between. The CDR3 has 14 amino acids. The CDR3 sequence is CASRAGLPSDEQFF. CDR3 nucleotides: TGTGCCAGCAGGGCGGGACTTCCTTCCGATGAGCAGTTCTTC.